This is a list of T cell receptor beta chains from one sample in a study of PD-1 blockade in classical Hodgkin lymphoma. The protocol was immunoSEQ multiplex PCR, while the TCRdb copy is restricted to in-frame clones and leaves out a portion. Found here are tens of thousands of clones, roughly 91% of them singletons; the top ten hold 8%. The sample was peripheral blood mononuclear cells (PBMCs), taken at baseline. Receptor source: a human donor with classical Hodgkin lymphoma. Both conserved end residues are part of each CDR3. A D gene is named only where the DNA matches it firmly.

>TRBJ1-5|-|TRBV28
CASSPMGPQIINQPQHF
>TRBJ2-7|TRBD1|TRBV4-1
CASGAGQGIYEQYF
>TRBJ1-4|-|TRBV7-6
CASSLTGSEKLFF
>TRBJ2-6|TRBD1|TRBV11-2
CASSLDRGQISGANVLTF
>TRBJ2-1|-|TRBV11-1
CASSLARGPPPGTEQFF
>TRBJ1-4|-|TRBV7-9
CASSLFHPFDEKLFF
>TRBJ2-7|TRBD1|TRBV6-5
CASRTDRGGEQYF
>TRBJ1-1|TRBD1|TRBV4-3
CASSLDRGLQAFF
>TRBJ1-1|-|TRBV7-9
CASTEEAFF
>TRBJ2-4|TRBD2|TRBV18
CASSPGTSGKNIQYF
>TRBJ2-2|-|TRBV10-3
CAISEAEAGELFF
>TRBJ2-7|TRBD2|TRBV2
CASRASGSVGVYEQYF